The 14 T cell receptor beta chains reported below all come from one sample, sequenced in a study of blood T cell repertoires in COVID-19. Here immunoSEQ multiplex PCR was the method, and the copy in TCRdb shows in-frame clones only, minus some. The sample holds about 480,000 clones, roughly nine tenths seen once. Sequencing was performed on peripheral blood. The source of these receptors is a woman in her forties or fifties with COVID-19, enrolled during active disease.

The chain links TRBV5-1 to TRBJ1-2; TRBD1 agrees at 7 bases. This CDR3 has 11 amino acids. J gave up 6 bases and V 9 bases, and 5 bases lay outside the gene matches. Germline V CDR1 and CDR2: SGHRS, YFSETQ. In nucleotides, the CDR3 is TGCGCCATAGGGGGCTATGATGGCTACACCTTC. Protein sequence: CAIGGYDGYTF.

Remarks on this clone: The identical CDR3 is also encoded by other nucleotide sequences in the sample. The rearrangement uses TRBV10-1 and TRBJ2-1; 10 nucleotides align to TRBD2. This CDR3 contains 15 residues. Trimming at V came to 0 bases and at J to 7 bases, leaving 3 bases not matched to a gene. In germline, CDR1 is WNHNN, CDR2 SYGVQD (reference sequence). CDR3 DNA: TGCGCCAGCAGTGAGTCAACTAGCGGGGAAAATGAGCAGTTCTTC. Translated, it gives CASSESTSGENEQFF.

The V and J genes are TRBV11-2 and TRBJ1-3; D not resolved. Germline V CDR1 and CDR2: SGHAT, FQNNGV. V dropped 5 bases and J dropped 6 bases, with 8 bases sitting between them. The CDR3 contains 12 residues. The CDR3 protein is CASSRVENTIYF. The CDR3 nucleotides read TGTGCCAGCAGCCGCGTAGAAAACACCATATATTTT.

This clone showed up just once. The V gene is TRBV4-1, the J gene TRBJ1-2; D ambiguous. V lost 3 bases, J lost 0 bases, and 11 bases lay in between. This CDR3 has 15 amino acids. From germline, CDR1 is MGHRA and CDR2 YSYEKL. CDR3 protein: CASSQIQSTNYGYTF. CDR3 nucleotide sequence: TGCGCCAGCAGCCAGATACAGAGTACTAACTATGGCTACACCTTC.

The chain is built from TRBV4-1 and TRBJ2-4; tentatively, D is TRBD1 (6 bases). Trimming shortened V by 0 bases and J by 7 bases, and 7 bases separated the two germline ends. CDR1 and CDR2 (germline): MGHRA, YSYEKL. The CDR3 is 13 amino acids. The CDR3 nucleotides are TGCGCCAGCAGCCAAGATCAGGGGAACATTCAGTACTTC. Amino acids: CASSQDQGNIQYF.

This sequence joins TRBV2 and TRBJ1-1; 8 nucleotides align to TRBD1. The CDR3 is 17 residues long. The J segment lost 5 bases and the V segment lost 6 bases, leaving 17 bases of the junction unmatched. Germline CDR1 reads SNHLY; CDR2 reads FYNNEI. The DNA of the CDR3 is TGTGCCAGCAGAGCCGGACAGGGCCCCTCCAGAGGTACTGAAGCTTTCTTT. Translation gives CASRAGQGPSRGTEAFF.

The count of this clone is one. V gene TRBV7-8 combines with J gene TRBJ1-1; TRBD1 aligns across 7 bases. V was clipped by 0 bases and J by 4 bases; unmatched bases: 2. There are 14 residues in the CDR3. In germline, CDR1 is SGHVS, CDR2 FQNEAQ. CDR3 DNA: TGTGCCAGCAGCTTAGCCGAGGGGGCCACTGAAGCTTTCTTT. It is translated as CASSLAEGATEAFF.

The chain employs TRBV15 and TRBJ2-7; maybe TRBD1 (5 bases). CDR1 is LNHNV and CDR2 is YYDKDF in the germline V gene (reference sequence). Deletions cut 1 base from V and 12 bases from J, with 16 bases between. The CDR3 contains 13 residues. The CDR3 nucleotides are TGTGCCACCAGCAGAGGGGTGCAGGGAAGACGGTACTTC. Protein: CATSRGVQGRRYF.

The rearrangement links TRBV7-9 to TRBJ1-6; 7 nucleotides agree with TRBD1. Germline-derived CDR1 and CDR2 are SEHNR and FQNEAQ (reference sequence). The CDR3 has 17 amino acids. The trim removed 6 bases at V and 10 bases at J, leaving 18 bases unmatched. CDR3 sequence reads: CASSSTYQGERGSPLHF. CDR3 bases: TGTGCCAGCAGTTCGACTTACCAGGGGGAGAGAGGGTCACCCCTCCACTTT.

CDR3 DNA sequence: TGTGCCAGCAGCCAAGCGGTAGAGGGTGGCTACACCTTC. Residues: CASSQAVEGGYTF. This sequence joins TRBV3-1 (or the pseudogene TRBV3-2) and TRBJ1-2; D call uncertain. This CDR3 has 13 residues. Germline CDR1 reads LGHDT; CDR2 reads YNNKEL (reference sequence). Trimming cost V 1 base and J 7 bases, with 10 bases left between them.

The rearrangement joins TRBV5-4 to TRBJ2-5; possibly TRBD2 for D (6 bases). The V end lost 2 bases, the J end lost 1 base, and 15 bases lay between the germline ends. CDR3 length equals 16 residues. Germline lookup yields CDR1 SGHNT and CDR2 YYREEE (reference sequence). CDR3 protein: CASSLASGPSQETQYF. The CDR3 region has the DNA TGTGCCAGCAGCTTAGCAAGCGGGCCTAGCCAAGAGACCCAGTACTTC.

The chain uses TRBV3-1 (or the pseudogene TRBV3-2) and TRBJ2-1; D is unresolved. The CDR3 consists of 14 residues. V dropped 4 bases and J dropped 2 bases, with 9 bases sitting between them. Per the germline V gene, CDR1 is LGHDT and CDR2 is YNNKEL (reference sequence). This CDR3 is CASSPTSPYNEQFF. CDR3 coding DNA: TGTGCCAGCAGCCCGACATCCCCCTACAATGAGCAGTTCTTC.

This chain uses TRBV29-1 with TRBJ2-6; D is possibly TRBD1 (6 bases). CDR1 SQVTM and CDR2 ANQGSEA come from the germline V gene. There are 16 residues in the CDR3. V was shortened by 1 base and J by 0 bases, with 10 bases between the two germline ends. The CDR3 loop is CSVEVDRDSGANVLTF. The CDR3 DNA reads TGCAGCGTTGAAGTGGACAGAGACTCTGGGGCCAACGTCCTGACTTTC. The full variable domain, rest sourced from reference TRBV29-1 and TRBJ2-6, is SAVISQKPSRDICQRGTSLTIQCQVDSQVTMMFWYRQQPGQSLTLIATANQGSEATYESGFVIDKFPISRPNLTFSTLTVSNMSPEDSSIYLCSVEVDRDSGANVLTFGAGSRLTVL.

CDR3 nucleotide sequence: TGTGCCAGCTCTAAGTACGAGGGTGGCGCAGATACGCAGTATTTT. Amino acid sequence: CASSKYEGGADTQYF. The rearrangement joins TRBV9 to TRBJ2-3, with D maybe TRBD2 (5 bases). CDR3 length: 15 amino acids. Trimming cost V 7 bases and J 4 bases, with 19 bases left between them. Germline V CDR1 and CDR2: SGDLS, YYNGEE. The full variable domain, completed using reference TRBV9 and TRBJ2-3, is DSGVTQTPKHLITATGQRVTLRCSPRSGDLSVYWYQQSLDQGLQFLIQYYNGEERAKGNILERFSAQQFPDLHSELNLSSLELGDSALYFCASSKYEGGADTQYFGPGTRLTVL.